Listed below are T cell receptor beta chains from one sample, sequenced in a study of T cells after yellow fever vaccination. TCRdb passed the 5' RACE reads through MiXCR, listing each CDR3 protein once. This table holds more than 350,000 distinct CDR3 sequences, 11% found once. This specimen was PBMCs, taken on the day of the first yellow fever vaccination. All receptors derive from a man aged 18 to 29 who received the YFV17D yellow fever vaccine. The CDR3 runs from the conserved cysteine through the conserved F or W. D genes are given only for firm matches. Where a row states a size, it is once, few, many or the class of an expanded clone; other rows omit it.

clone_size j_call d_call v_call cdr3_nt cdr3_aa
. TRBJ2-3 . TRBV5-1 TGCGCCAGCAGCTTGAGTACAGGGTCCCCAGATACGCAGTATTTT CASSLSTGSPDTQYF
few TRBJ2-5 TRBD2 TRBV4-1 TGCGCCAGCAGCCCCAGGGTGGGGGGGAGAGAGACCCAGTACTTC CASSPRVGGRETQYF
few TRBJ2-7 . TRBV20-1 TGCAGTGCTAGAGTTGCTCCCTACGAGCAGTACTTC CSARVAPYEQYF
many TRBJ1-3 . TRBV27 TGTGCCAGCAAGGACAGCTCTGGAAACACCATATATTTT CASKDSSGNTIYF
few TRBJ2-1 . TRBV28 TGTGCCAGCAGTTCTGACAGCATATACACTCCCTACAATGAGCAGTTCTTC CASSSDSIYTPYNEQFF
few TRBJ2-1 TRBD1 TRBV19 TGTGCCAGTAGTGGCCGGACAGGGTACAATGAGCAGTTCTTC CASSGRTGYNEQFF
. TRBJ1-1 . TRBV18 TGTGCCAGCTCACCTATTGCAGAGGTCAACACTGAAGCTTTCTTT CASSPIAEVNTEAFF
. TRBJ2-7 . TRBV15 TGTGCCACCAGCAGAGATTTCCGAGCAGGGGAGCTCAGGGGAAACTTC CATSRDFRAGELRGNF
few TRBJ2-4 TRBD1 TRBV13 TGTGCCAGCAGCGCCCCACAGGGGAAAAACATTCAGTACTTC CASSAPQGKNIQYF
few TRBJ2-1 . TRBV7-9 TGTGCCAGCGCCAACCCCTCCTACAATGAGCAGTTCTTC CASANPSYNEQFF
many TRBJ2-3 TRBD1 TRBV4-1 TGCGCCAGCAGCCAAGAGGGACAGGCTACAGATACGCAGTATTTT CASSQEGQATDTQYF
few TRBJ2-2 . TRBV29-1 TGCAGCGTTGAGAGTGAGTCCGGGGAGCTGTTTTTT CSVESESGELFF
few TRBJ2-1 TRBD2 TRBV7-2 TGTGCCAGCAGCCCGCGGGGAGTAGCGGGGGGATTAAATGAGCAGTTCTTC CASSPRGVAGGLNEQFF
. TRBJ2-2 . TRBV6-2/TRBV6-3 TGTGCCAGCAAGGGCAGGGTGAACACCGGGGAGCTGTTTTTT CASKGRVNTGELFF
. TRBJ2-3 . TRBV30 TGTGCCTGGAGGAATAGTGGGGATACGCAGTATTTT CAWRNSGDTQYF
. TRBJ2-3 . TRBV12-3/TRBV12-4 TGTGCCAGCAGTCCTAAGCGGGCTCTCACAGATACGCAGTATTTT CASSPKRALTDTQYF
many TRBJ2-2 . TRBV5-1 TGCGCCAGCAGCTTGGGAAGCCAGGGCAGCACCGGGGAGCTGTTTTTT CASSLGSQGSTGELFF
few TRBJ1-6 . TRBV21-1 TGTGCCAGCAGGACCCGGACAGGGTCGATGCCACCCCTCCACTTT CASRTRTGSMPPLHF
. TRBJ2-5 TRBD1 TRBV7-2 TGTGCCAGCAGCTACTACCCAGGGGGAAGAGAGACCCAGTACTTC CASSYYPGGRETQYF
few TRBJ1-6 . TRBV5-1 TGCGCCAGCAGCTTAAGGGTCGATGCCGGCTATAATTCACCCCTCCACTTT CASSLRVDAGYNSPLHF
few TRBJ2-6 . TRBV2 TGTGCCAGCAAGACTAGCTCTGGGGCCAACGTCCTGACTTTC CASKTSSGANVLTF
few TRBJ2-5 TRBD2 TRBV4-3 TGCGCCAGCAGCCGCAGGGAGGGGGAGACCCAGTACTTC CASSRREGETQYF
. TRBJ1-1 . TRBV19 TGTGCCAGTAGTATTGGGGCAGGGCGGGCAATGAACACTGAAGCTTTCTTT CASSIGAGRAMNTEAFF
few TRBJ1-4 . TRBV7-8 TGTGCCAGCAGCTTAACCCGGTACGGCCATAATGAAAAACTGTTTTTT CASSLTRYGHNEKLFF
few TRBJ2-7 . TRBV20-1 TGCAGTGCTAGAATCGGGGGGCCAGTCTACGAGCAGTACTTC CSARIGGPVYEQYF
. TRBJ1-5 . TRBV6-2/TRBV6-3 TGTGCCAGCAGTTACTCGGGGACGGGACTCAATCAGCCCCAGCATTTT CASSYSGTGLNQPQHF
many TRBJ2-5 TRBD2 TRBV6-5 TGTGCCAGCAGTTTACTAGCGGGGGCCCAAGAGACCCAGTACTTC CASSLLAGAQETQYF
. TRBJ1-2 . TRBV12-3/TRBV12-4 TGTGCCAGCAGTTTTTGGGGTTCTCCTAACTATGGCTACACCTTC CASSFWGSPNYGYTF